This TCR beta chain is drawn from a study of immune heterogeneity within non-small cell lung tumors. Template input, which was bulk tumor genomic DNA, totaled approximately 600 ng per sample. Spaced far apart, several biopsies were taken from each primary tumor during surgery. With untreated, newly diagnosed non-small cell lung cancer, the patients went on to undergo curative surgery. The V segment lost 3 bases and the J segment 6 bases; nucleotides outside the gene matches: 10. CDR1 and CDR2 (germline): DFQATT, SNEGSKA (reference sequence). The CDR3 loop spans 14 amino acids. Using 32 V and 13 J primers, multiplex PCR amplified TCR beta CDR3. TCRdb used MiXCR to reprocess the multiplex PCR reads, holding one entry per CDR3 protein. The data show 8,500 to 13,000 distinct CDR3 sequences, just under 30% seen once. This clonotype came up a few times. Because the CDR3 is missing its conserved closing phenylalanine or tryptophan, this is likely a read error.

This receptor was obtained from a woman aged 60-75 years with non-small cell lung cancer. Specimen: lung tumor tissue. The chain employs TRBV20-1 and TRBJ2-7; TRBD1 aligns across 8 bases. The CDR3: CSASADREYFEQYL. CDR3 in DNA: TGCAGTGCTAGCGCGGACAGGGAATACTTCGAGCAGTACCTC.